The clone carrying this TCR beta chain is labeled hyperexpanded (1% or more) based on frequency. Its antigen is not identified. CDR1 and CDR2 from the germline V gene are SGHDN and FVKESK. The CDR3 length is 16 residues. These data belong to a study of CXCR3-negative and CXCR3-positive naive CD8 T cells. Study results and caveats: Memory, not naive, CXCR3-negative and CXCR3-positive cells differed in TRBV-TRBJ usage.

Researchers prepared the TRB cDNA libraries using 5' RACE with UMI labels. TCRdb reanalyzed the 5' RACE reads, giving one entry per CDR3 protein sequence and no DNA. The sample spans just under 45,000 distinct CDR3 sequences; the ten largest clones claim roughly 15%. Sequencing was carried out using memory CD8+ T cells from blood. The chain combines TRBV14 with TRBJ2-2; no DNA is available, so the TRBD1 call from TCRdb remains unchecked. The receptor comes from a human donor in good health. Some clones in this sample may be carry-over from other donors' samples. The CDR3 sequence is CASSQEDRGLVGELFF. Complete variable domain (other parts from reference TRBV14 and TRBJ2-2): EAGVTQFPSHSVIEKGQTVTLRCDPISGHDNLYWYRRVMGKEIKFLLHFVKESKQDESGMPNNRFLAERTGGTYSTLKVQPAELEDSGVYFCASSQEDRGLVGELFFGEGSRLTVL.